This passage covers 16 T cell receptor beta chains from one sample sequenced in a study of metastatic and nonmetastatic thyroid tumors. MiXCR re-clonotyped the PCR reads for TCRdb. The data contain approximately 35,000 clones, about 15% of them seen just once; the ten biggest clones take up around 19%. None of the patients had undergone any treatment ahead of thyroid surgery. Sequenced: blood. These receptors were taken from a male donor with papillary thyroid cancer or a benign thyroid nodule (not recorded which). Some clones in this sample may be carry-over from other donors' samples.

This rearrangement joins TRBV5-1 to TRBJ2-7; possible D gene TRBD2, 6 bases. The length of the CDR3 is 15 residues. The V end was cut by 4 bases, the J end by 3 bases, with 17 bases between. The germline V gene has CDR1 SGHRS and CDR2 YFSETQ. The DNA for the CDR3 is TGCGCCAGCAGCCCTGAGGCGGGGAGGAACTACGAGCAGTACTTC. This sequence encodes CASSPEAGRNYEQYF.

In its sample, this clone was seen many times. The genes are TRBV5-1 and TRBJ1-6, with D perhaps TRBD1 (6 bases). Germline V gene data show CDR1 as SGHRS and CDR2 as YFSETQ. CDR3 length: 16 amino acids. Trimming cost V 4 bases and J 0 bases, with 11 bases left between them. CDR3 sequence (DNA): TGCGCCAGCAGCCGACAGGAAAGCTCCTATAATTCACCCCTCCACTTT. Translation: CASSRQESSYNSPLHF.

The CDR3 reads CASSWTGENQPQHF. CDR3 sequence (DNA): TGTGCCAGCAGCTGGACAGGGGAAAATCAGCCCCAGCATTTT. The chain links TRBV28 to TRBJ1-5; 9 bases are a match to TRBD1. This CDR3 contains 14 residues. Losses at the gene ends were 6 bases for V and 4 bases for J; bases not matched to a gene: 4. CDR1 and CDR2 (germline): MDHEN, SYDVKM. The whole variable domain, filled in from reference TRBV28 and TRBJ1-5, reads DVKVTQSSRYLVKRTGEKVFLECVQDMDHENMFWYRQDPGLGLRLIYFSYDVKMKEKGDIPEGYSVSREKKERFSLILESASTNQTSMYLCASSWTGENQPQHFGDGTRLSIL.

In this sample, this clone turned up many times. The chain employs TRBV15 and TRBJ2-7; D is undetermined. Trimming took off 3 bases at V and 0 bases at J, with 9 bases between the two ends. Germline CDR1 reads LNHNV; CDR2 reads YYDKDF (reference sequence). There are 14 residues in the CDR3. CDR3 sequence reads: CATSSTAASYEQYF. The CDR3 nucleotides are TGTGCCACCAGCAGCACCGCCGCCTCCTACGAGCAGTACTTC. Full variable domain (rest looked up from reference TRBV15 and TRBJ2-7): DAMVIQNPRYQVTQFGKPVTLSCSQTLNHNVMYWYQQKSSQAPKLLFHYYDKDFNNEADTPDNFQSRRPNTSFCFLDIRSPGLGDTAMYLCATSSTAASYEQYFGPGTRLTVT.

Details on this clone: A much larger clone lies one base from this, so it may be a read error. The chain links TRBV5-1 to TRBJ2-3; tentatively, D is TRBD2 (5 bases). CDR3 length equals 15 residues. Looked up from germline, CDR1 is SGHRS and CDR2 is YFSETQ. CDR3 nucleotides: TGCGCCAGCAGCACCTCGAGCGCGGGCACAGATACGCGGTATTTT. Protein sequence: CASSTSSAGTDTRYF.

There are many counts of this clone. The chain links TRBV18 to TRBJ2-6; D is uncertain. The CDR3 covers 14 residues. V was shortened by 3 bases and J by 0 bases, with 3 bases between the two germline ends. CDR1 is KGHSH and CDR2 is LQKENI in the germline V gene. CDR3 in amino acids: CASSPSSGANVLTF. In DNA form, the CDR3 reads TGTGCCAGCTCACCCTCCTCTGGGGCCAACGTCCTGACTTTC.

This clone was observed many times. A junction end diverges from the germline sequence, so it may reflect a read error. This sample includes further DNA sequences coding for the same CDR3. The V and J genes are TRBV15 and TRBJ2-2; maybe TRBD2 (6 bases). There are 12 residues in the CDR3. Per the germline V gene, CDR1 is LNHNV and CDR2 is YYDKDF (reference sequence). Here the CDR3 reads CATSRDFGGLFF. The CDR3 DNA sequence: TGTGCCACCAGCAGAGATTTCGGGGGGCTGTTTTTT.

This clone has more than one count but fewer than ten. At one of its ends the junction is not consistent with the germline gene, which may arise from a read error. The chain employs TRBV19 and TRBJ1-1; 7 bases align to TRBD1. Germline CDR1 reads LNHDA; CDR2 reads SQIVND (reference sequence). The CDR3 runs to 13 residues. CDR3 loop: CASSTTGDTEDLF. CDR3 nucleotides: TGTGCCAGTAGTACCACAGGGGACACTGAAGATTTATTT.

This clone was recorded many times. The V gene is TRBV7-9, the J gene TRBJ2-1; D is undetermined. V lost 2 bases to trimming and J lost 3 bases, with 8 bases between them. The CDR3 spans 14 residues. Germline V CDR1 and CDR2: SEHNR, FQNEAQ (reference sequence). The CDR3 loop is CASSLSAVYNEQFF. The CDR3 DNA follows: TGTGCCAGCAGCTTATCGGCGGTCTACAATGAGCAGTTCTTC.

This clone was seen many times. This chain links TRBV28 with TRBJ2-3; 9 bases match TRBD2. The CDR3 length is 18 residues. V was clipped by 5 bases and J by 4 bases; unmatched bases: 16. The V gene's germline CDR1 is MDHEN and CDR2 SYDVKM. In nucleotides, the CDR3 is TGTGCCAGCAGTCGCATCGGACAAGGACTAGCGTTGGCAGATACGCAGTATTTT. It encodes CASSRIGQGLALADTQYF.

In its sample, this clone was seen many times. The CDR3 DNA reads TGCGCCAGCAGTGAGCAGGGGTCGGGAGAGACCCAGTACTTC. Protein sequence: CASSEQGSGETQYF. The chain employs TRBV10-2 and TRBJ2-5; D is possibly TRBD1 (6 bases). With 2 bases removed from V and 4 bases from J, the gap between germline ends came to 11 bases. The CDR3 contains 14 residues. The germline V gene encodes CDR1 WSHSY and CDR2 SAAADI.

This clone was counted only a few times. Mismatch with germline at one junction end may stem from a read error. J is TRBJ2-1 and V is TRBV19; no clear D gene. The CDR3 is 14 amino acids. Germline CDR1 LNHDA, CDR2 SQIVND (reference sequence). The CDR3 region is CANSQTATYNEQFF. DNA for the CDR3: TGTGCCAATAGTCAGACGGCAACCTACAATGAGCAGTTCTTC.

This clone has ten or more counts. This rearrangement joins TRBV3-1 to TRBJ2-2, with a tentative D call TRBD2 (6 bases). V lost 3 bases to trimming and J lost 4 bases, with 12 bases between them. The CDR3 has 15 amino acids. Germline assignment: CDR1 LGHDT and CDR2 YNNKEL (reference sequence). The CDR3: CASSHGGVATGELFF. CDR3 sequence (DNA): TGTGCCAGCAGCCACGGGGGAGTGGCCACCGGGGAGCTGTTTTTT.

This clone was observed at least ten times. The chain has TRBV30 and TRBJ2-2; D unresolved. The CDR3 loop spans 12 amino acids. CDR1 GTSNPN and CDR2 SVGIG come from the germline V gene (reference sequence). The V and J ends lost 2 bases and 5 bases respectively, with 6 bases between them. The CDR3 loop is CAWSLQTGELFF. The CDR3 nucleotides read TGTGCCTGGAGTCTTCAAACCGGGGAGCTGTTTTTT.

The chain is built from TRBV24-1 and TRBJ2-7; D gene unclear. The V end was cut by 6 bases, the J end by 1 base, with 9 bases between. The CDR3 is 13 amino acids. From germline, CDR1 is KGHDR and CDR2 SFDVKD. The CDR3: CATSSPGSYEQYF. The DNA of the CDR3 is TGTGCCACCAGTAGCCCTGGATCCTACGAGCAGTACTTC.

This clone was picked up many times. The chain employs TRBV5-1 and TRBJ1-5; 7 positions match TRBD1. The V gene end was trimmed by 3 bases and the J gene end by 5 bases; junction bases not matched to a gene: 5. The length of the CDR3 is 14 residues. Looked up from germline, CDR1 is SGHRS and CDR2 is YFSETQ. DNA of the CDR3: TGCGCCAGCAGCTCGGGACAGCCGGATCAGCCCCAGCATTTT. As protein: CASSSGQPDQPQHF.